At least ten counts were recorded for the clone carrying this TCR beta chain. This sample was taken from a study of identical twins. The germline CDR1 and CDR2 sequences are SGHRS and YFSETQ. V lost 4 bases to trimming and J lost 0 bases, with 13 bases between them. CDR3 length equals 15 residues. TCRdb re-derived calls from the 5' RACE reads in MiXCR, one entry per CDR3 protein. Counted here are 200,000 to 300,000 distinct CDR3 sequences, approximately 7% occurring once; the ten biggest clones make up roughly 3.4%. These data also formed part of another study, on yellow fever vaccine responses in identical twins.

This TCR came from a woman younger than 30 in good health. Sequenced material: memory (CD45RO+) T cells sorted from blood. The chain joins TRBV5-1 to TRBJ2-5, with D tentatively TRBD2 (6 bases). The CDR3 region is CASSGGLSYQETQYF. Written as DNA, the CDR3 is TGCGCCAGCAGCGGGGGACTTTCGTACCAAGAGACCCAGTACTTC.